The entry that follows covers one T cell receptor beta chain sequence. Its antigen is unidentified. TCRdb's table, derived via immunoSEQ multiplex PCR, lists solely in-frame clones and lacks some. The data contain over 13,000 clones, roughly 82% of them singletons. Time point denoted: after neoadjuvant nivolumab, at surgical resection. Stage II-IVA oral cavity squamous cell carcinoma was new and untreated by systemic or radiation therapy. This sample was included in a study of neoadjuvant anti-PD-1 for oral cavity cancer. Study information: Non-progressing patients received a fourth nivolumab dose near day 43, then surgery on days 50-56. Study results and caveats: Non-responders to neoadjuvant nivolumab had significantly more clonal PBMC T cells than responders. Pretreatment Treg/Th17 ratio correlated inversely with post-treatment tumor clonality.

Germline CDR1 reads MNHNS; CDR2 reads SASEGT. The CDR3 spans 14 residues. V shed 10 bases and J 1 base; nucleotides not matched to a gene: 8. The chain couples TRBV6-1 to TRBJ2-3; TRBD1 aligns across 7 bases. The sample consisted of PBMCs, taken after nivolumab (anti-PD-1) treatment. The origin of this receptor is a person aged 40-85 years with oral cavity squamous cell carcinoma. The DNA of the CDR3 is TGTGCCACCGCCTATACAGGGGGCACAGATACGCAGTATTTT. Protein product: CATAYTGGTDTQYF.